These 29 T cell receptor beta chains originate from one sample sequenced in a study of T cell clonotyping in hematopoietic cell transplantation. The table came from immunoSEQ multiplex PCR; TCRdb's copy has only in-frame clones and leaves some out. The sample gives about 3,100 clones, 60% to 65% of which show up once; about 23% is in the top ten. Material: peripheral blood mononuclear cells, obtained 30 days after allogeneic stem cell transplant. Receptors originate from a female patient between 30 and 40 years old who had an allogeneic stem cell transplant, so T cells may come from the graft donor. Some clones in this sample may be carry-over from other donors' samples.

The genes are TRBV27 and TRBJ2-7; 7 bases are shared with TRBD2. V dropped 6 bases and J dropped 7; count of bases not matched to a gene: 12. The length of the CDR3 is 14 residues. Germline values: CDR1 MNHEY, CDR2 SMNVEV (reference sequence). CDR3 residues: CASRNQTRREEQYF. The CDR3 bases are TGTGCCAGCAGAAACCAGACGAGGCGGGAGGAGCAGTACTTC.

This clone is termed large. The chain links TRBV18 to TRBJ2-2; either TRBD1 or TRBD2 may supply D (5 bases each). V lost 3 bases to trimming and J lost 5 bases, with 13 bases between them. This CDR3 region has 15 residues. Germline V gene data show CDR1 as KGHSH and CDR2 as LQKENI. In nucleotides, the CDR3 is TGTGCCAGCTCACCCCGGGACGACACGACCGGGGAGCTGTTTTTT. As protein: CASSPRDDTTGELFF.

This chain uses TRBV7-9 with TRBJ1-6; 8 positions agree with TRBD1. The V gene's germline CDR1 is SEHNR and CDR2 FQNEAQ (reference sequence). The CDR3 is 14 residues long. V shed 3 bases, J shed 11 bases, and the junction held 6 bases outside the gene matches. This CDR3 is CASSFQRQGTPLHF. The CDR3 DNA sequence: TGTGCCAGCAGCTTTCAGAGACAGGGGACACCCCTCCACTTT.

This sequence joins TRBV4-3 and TRBJ2-7; D may be TRBD1 or TRBD2 (5 bases each). This CDR3 is built from 12 residues. The V and J ends lost 0 bases and 9 bases respectively, with 9 bases between them. Germline-derived CDR1 and CDR2 are LGHNA and YSLEER. The CDR3 loop is CASSQDGAVQYF. Written as DNA, the CDR3 is TGCGCCAGCAGCCAAGACGGGGCGGTGCAGTACTTC.

This clone rates as medium-sized. The chain is built from TRBV7-9 and TRBJ2-5; TRBD1 aligns across 7 bases. Germline-derived CDR1 and CDR2 are SEHNR and FQNEAQ (reference sequence). V shed 5 bases and J 1 base; nucleotides not matched to a gene: 7. The length of the CDR3 is 15 residues. The CDR3 DNA sequence: TGTGCCAGCAGCGAGACGAGGGACAGCCAAGAGACCCAGTACTTC. As protein: CASSETRDSQETQYF.

V gene TRBV10-3 combines with J gene TRBJ2-7; tentatively, D is TRBD1 or TRBD2 (6 bases each). Germline V CDR1 and CDR2: ENHRY, SYGVKD. The V and J ends lost 3 bases and 0 bases respectively, with 9 bases between them. This CDR3 has 14 amino acids. The CDR3 here is CAISEGGISYEQYF. Written as DNA, the CDR3 is TGTGCCATCAGTGAAGGGGGGATCTCCTACGAGCAGTACTTC.

This clone was counted only a few times. The CDR3 nucleotides read TGCGCCAGCAGCCACGGGGGACAGGGTTATGGCTACACCTTC. Its translation: CASSHGGQGYGYTF. This chain joins TRBV4-1 and TRBJ1-2; 9 bases line up with TRBD1. This CDR3 has 14 amino acids. Trimming took 3 bases from V and 5 from J; bases not matched to a gene: 4. Germline CDR1 and CDR2: MGHRA and YSYEKL.

The CDR3 here is CASSIDLWGNQPQHF. The CDR3 DNA sequence: TGTGCCAGTAGTATAGATCTATGGGGGAATCAGCCCCAGCATTTT. V is TRBV19 and J is TRBJ1-5; D possibly corresponds to TRBD1 (5 bases). This CDR3 comprises 15 residues. V lost 0 bases, J lost 4 bases, and 10 bases lay in between. Germline assignment: CDR1 LNHDA and CDR2 SQIVND (reference sequence).

This chain joins TRBV19 and TRBJ1-2, with D maybe TRBD1 (5 bases). Germline-derived CDR1 and CDR2 are LNHDA and SQIVND (reference sequence). Trimming stripped 5 bases from V and 4 bases from J, with 14 bases between. CDR3 length: 14 amino acids. The CDR3 DNA is TGTGCCAGTAGTGTCAGACAGCCCCTCTATGGCTACACCTTC. Residues: CASSVRQPLYGYTF.

The chain couples TRBV6-6 to TRBJ1-2; D is ambiguous. CDR3 size: 14 residues. V lost 4 bases and J 8 bases, leaving 17 bases between the germline ends. CDR1 is MNHNY, CDR2 SVGAGI, per germline (reference sequence). In DNA form, the CDR3 reads TGTGCCAGCAGTTCCGCGGGTTTTAGCGGAGGCTACACCTTC. It translates to CASSSAGFSGGYTF.

About this clone: This same CDR3 is encoded by further DNA sequences in the sample. The rearrangement uses TRBV4-1 and TRBJ2-5; D remains ambiguous. Germline CDR1 and CDR2: MGHRA and YSYEKL. V shed 0 bases and J shed 5 bases, with 10 bases lying between them. The CDR3 is 14 amino acids. The CDR3 protein is CASSQESRGETQYF. The CDR3 DNA follows: TGCGCCAGCAGCCAAGAATCCCGAGGCGAGACCCAGTACTTC.

Note on this clone: Germline is not matched at one junction end, which may reflect a read error. The J gene is TRBJ2-2, the V gene TRBV7-7; 10 bases align to TRBD1. The CDR3 has 15 amino acids. Germline CDR1 and CDR2: SSHAT and FNYEAQ (reference sequence). CDR3 sequence (DNA): TGTGCTAGCAGCCGTTCGGGACAGGGGAACGGGGAGCTGTTTTTT. As protein: CASSRSGQGNGELFF.

The chain couples TRBV11-2 to TRBJ1-5; D gene ambiguous. This CDR3 is built from 13 residues. The V end lost 1 base, the J end lost 5 bases, and 6 bases lay between the germline ends. In germline, CDR1 is SGHAT, CDR2 FQNNGV. CDR3 region: CASSLGADQPQHF. The CDR3 DNA follows: TGTGCCAGCAGCTTAGGCGCGGATCAGCCCCAGCATTTT.

The table lists this clone with a few counts. This chain joins TRBV7-9 and TRBJ1-4; D not certain. There are 14 residues in the CDR3. Looked up from germline, CDR1 is SEHNR and CDR2 is FQNEAQ (reference sequence). Trimming shortened V by 1 base and J by 4 bases, and 7 bases separated the two germline ends. CDR3 residues: CASSLGSLNEKLFF. CDR3 coding DNA: TGTGCCAGCAGCTTAGGCAGCCTTAATGAAAAACTGTTTTTT. Together with reference TRBV7-9 and TRBJ1-4, the CDR3 gives the full variable domain: DTGVSQNPRHKITKRGQNVTFRCDPISEHNRLYWYRQTLGQGPEFLTYFQNEAQLEKSRLLSDRFSAERPKGSFSTLEIQRTEQGDSAMYLCASSLGSLNEKLFFGSGTQLSVL.

There are a few counts of this clone. The chain has TRBV7-8 and TRBJ1-2; 8 bases agree with TRBD1. CDR1 is SGHVS and CDR2 is FQNEAQ in the germline V gene. The CDR3 runs 15 residues. The J segment lost 7 bases and the V segment lost 5 bases, leaving 12 bases of the junction unmatched. CDR3 residues: CASSPNPRGHPGYTF. CDR3 nucleotides: TGTGCCAGCAGCCCAAACCCCAGGGGGCATCCTGGCTACACCTTC.

The chain has TRBV30 and TRBJ2-7; the D is unclear. This CDR3 is built from 12 residues. Germline V gene data show CDR1 as GTSNPN and CDR2 as SVGIG (reference sequence). V was pared by 4 bases and J by 1 base, with 8 bases between. Here the CDR3 reads CAWTDGSYEQYF. The CDR3 bases are TGTGCCTGGACCGATGGTTCCTACGAGCAGTACTTC.

Relative to its sample, this clone is large. V gene TRBV27 combines with J gene TRBJ1-2, with D possibly matching TRBD1 (5 bases). Germline values: CDR1 MNHEY, CDR2 SMNVEV (reference sequence). The V end was cut by 0 bases, the J end by 4 bases, with 15 bases between. The CDR3 is 16 residues long. Written as DNA, the CDR3 is TGTGCCAGCAGTTTATCGGGCCAGGGAGTTCCCTATGGCTACACCTTC. It codes for CASSLSGQGVPYGYTF.

The CDR3 is CASSQRQGPTDTQYF. DNA of the CDR3: TGTGCCAGCAGCCAGCGACAGGGCCCCACAGATACGCAGTATTTT. The chain combines TRBV14 with TRBJ2-3; 7 nucleotides agree with TRBD1. The ends lost 3 bases at V and 2 bases at J; junction bases unmatched: 5. The CDR3 is 15 amino acids. Germline V gives CDR1 SGHDN, CDR2 FVKESK.

V and J are TRBV19 and TRBJ1-1, with D possibly matching TRBD1 (6 bases). The V gene lost 6 bases and the J gene lost 6 bases, with 8 bases spanning the gap. CDR3 length: 11 residues. CDR1 is LNHDA and CDR2 is SQIVND in the germline V gene (reference sequence). The CDR3 DNA reads TGTGCCAGTAGAGGGGGGGCTGAAGCTTTCTTT. It translates to CASRGGAEAFF. The full variable domain, rest sourced from reference TRBV19 and TRBJ1-1, is DGGITQSPKYLFRKEGQNVTLSCEQNLNHDAMYWYRQDPGQGLRLIYYSQIVNDFQKGDIAEGYSVSREKKESFPLTVTSAQKNPTAFYLCASRGGAEAFFGQGTRLTVV.

V is TRBV5-1 and J is TRBJ2-5; 9 bases are a match to TRBD2. In germline, CDR1 is SGHRS, CDR2 YFSETQ. V lost 0 bases to trimming and J lost 7 bases; unmatched junction nucleotides: 13. The CDR3 consists of 17 residues. CDR3 nucleotide sequence: TGCGCCAGCAGCTTGGCATGGGTTAGCGGGAGCCTGGGGACCCAGTACTTC. Encoded protein: CASSLAWVSGSLGTQYF.

The rearrangement links TRBV5-1 to TRBJ2-1, with 10 nucleotides matching TRBD2. The CDR3 is made up of 15 amino acids. Per the germline V gene, CDR1 is SGHRS and CDR2 is YFSETQ. The junction had 7 bases not matched to a gene; V was cut back by 7 bases and J by 3 bases. The CDR3 DNA sequence: TGCGCCAGCGTTTCTAGCGGGGGCAACTACAATGAGCAGTTCTTC. Encoded protein: CASVSSGGNYNEQFF.

The chain recombines TRBV4-3 with TRBJ2-2; no reliable D call. This CDR3 spans 15 amino acids. The germline gives CDR1 LGHNA, CDR2 YSLEER. V was clipped by 0 bases and J by 2 bases, with 7 bases between them. Written as DNA, the CDR3 is TGCGCCAGCAGCCAAGATACCATAAACACCGGGGAGCTGTTTTTT. This translates into CASSQDTINTGELFF.

This clone is labeled as medium-sized (0.01 to 0.1%). The chain carries TRBV10-3 and TRBJ2-7, with 7 bases identical to TRBD1. Germline V lookup: CDR1 ENHRY, CDR2 SYGVKD. The CDR3 is 15 amino acids. V shed 10 bases and J 7 bases; nucleotides not matched to a gene: 19. CDR3 loop: CATSPSTGIRLEQYF. In nucleotides, the CDR3 is TGTGCCACCTCACCCTCGACAGGGATCCGGCTGGAGCAGTACTTC.

This chain links TRBV14 with TRBJ2-3, with D perhaps given as TRBD1 or TRBD2 (5 bases each). The CDR3 has 16 residues. V gave up 0 bases and J gave up 0 bases, with 10 bases separating them. Germline assignment: CDR1 SGHDN and CDR2 FVKESK. CDR3 loop: CASSQEGRGSTDTQYF. CDR3 in DNA: TGTGCCAGCAGCCAAGAGGGACGGGGTAGCACAGATACGCAGTATTTT.

CDR3: CASSNRVSNQPQHF. CDR3 nucleotides: TGTGCCAGTAGTAACCGGGTAAGCAATCAGCCCCAGCATTTT. This chain connects TRBV19 to TRBJ1-5; no reliable D call. The V gene lost 4 bases and the J gene lost 1 base, with 8 bases spanning the gap. This CDR3 is 14 amino acids long. CDR1 is LNHDA and CDR2 is SQIVND in the germline V gene (reference sequence). Drawing the rest from reference TRBV19 and TRBJ1-5, the complete variable domain is DGGITQSPKYLFRKEGQNVTLSCEQNLNHDAMYWYRQDPGQGLRLIYYSQIVNDFQKGDIAEGYSVSREKKESFPLTVTSAQKNPTAFYLCASSNRVSNQPQHFGDGTRLSIL.

The CDR3 DNA reads as TGTGCCAGCAGCTTGGCCGCGGGGGCGGTGACCCGGGAGCAGTTCTTC. It yields the protein CASSLAAGAVTREQFF. The V and J genes are TRBV5-4 and TRBJ2-1, with D perhaps matching TRBD2 (7 bases). Looked up from germline, CDR1 is SGHNT and CDR2 is YYREEE (reference sequence). The CDR3 is 16 residues long. With 0 bases removed from V and 10 bases from J, the gap between germline ends came to 20 bases.

This clone ranks as large. This chain uses TRBV27 with TRBJ2-3, with D possibly matching TRBD2 (5 bases). Trimming removed 8 bases from V and 1 base from J, with 10 bases in between. CDR3 length equals 13 residues. The germline V gene has CDR1 MNHEY and CDR2 SMNVEV (reference sequence). The CDR3 region has the DNA TGTGCCAGCCAGCGGCAGGGCACAGATACGCAGTATTTT. It specifies CASQRQGTDTQYF.

This chain connects TRBV7-9 to TRBJ1-1; the match to TRBD1 covers 10 bases. From germline, CDR1 is SEHNR and CDR2 FQNEAQ (reference sequence). V trimming: 2 bases; J trimming: 4 bases; junction bases outside the gene matches: 1. CDR3 size: 14 residues. CDR3 residues: CASSLRTGGTEAFF. Written as DNA, the CDR3 is TGTGCCAGCAGCTTAAGGACAGGGGGCACTGAAGCTTTCTTT.

This chain links TRBV29-1 with TRBJ2-7, with 11 bases lining up with TRBD1. The junction had 4 bases not matched to a gene; V was cut back by 6 bases and J by 3 bases. The germline V gene has CDR1 SQVTM and CDR2 ANQGSEA. The CDR3 consists of 13 residues. CDR3 sequence reads: CSVGQGEGYEQYF. The CDR3 DNA reads as TGCAGCGTGGGACAGGGGGAAGGCTACGAGCAGTACTTC.